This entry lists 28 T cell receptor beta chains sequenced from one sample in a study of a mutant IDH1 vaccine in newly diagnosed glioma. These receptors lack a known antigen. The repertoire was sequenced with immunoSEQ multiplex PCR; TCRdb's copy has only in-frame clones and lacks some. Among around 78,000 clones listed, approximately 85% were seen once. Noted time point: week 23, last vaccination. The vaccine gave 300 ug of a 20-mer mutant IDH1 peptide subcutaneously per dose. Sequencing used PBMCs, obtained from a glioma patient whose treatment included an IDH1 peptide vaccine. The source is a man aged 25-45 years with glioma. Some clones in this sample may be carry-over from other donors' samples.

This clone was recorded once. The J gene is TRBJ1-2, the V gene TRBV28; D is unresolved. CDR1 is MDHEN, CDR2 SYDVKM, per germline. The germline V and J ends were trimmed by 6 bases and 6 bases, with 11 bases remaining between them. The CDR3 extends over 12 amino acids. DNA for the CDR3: TGTGCCAGCAGCTCCCGACACGATGGCTACACCTTC. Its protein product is CASSSRHDGYTF.

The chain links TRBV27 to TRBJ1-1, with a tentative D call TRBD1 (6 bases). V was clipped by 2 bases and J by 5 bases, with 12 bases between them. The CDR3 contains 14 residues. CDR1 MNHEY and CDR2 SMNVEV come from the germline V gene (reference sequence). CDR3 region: CASSLGGGRTEAFF. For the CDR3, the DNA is TGTGCCAGCAGTTTAGGAGGGGGGCGGACTGAAGCTTTCTTT.

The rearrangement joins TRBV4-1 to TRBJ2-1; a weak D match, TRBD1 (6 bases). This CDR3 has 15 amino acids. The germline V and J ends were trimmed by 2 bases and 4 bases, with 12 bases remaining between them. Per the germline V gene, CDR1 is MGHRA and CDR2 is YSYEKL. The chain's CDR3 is CASSQSGTLYNEQFF. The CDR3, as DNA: TGCGCCAGCAGCCAATCCGGGACACTATACAATGAGCAGTTCTTC.

CDR3 DNA: TGTGCCAGCAGCTTGGAGAAGCAGGGAATCAACTACGAGCAGTACTTC. It specifies CASSLEKQGINYEQYF. V usage is TRBV5-4 and J usage is TRBJ2-7, with D perhaps matching TRBD1 (5 bases). CDR3 size: 16 residues. Deletions cut 0 bases from V and 3 bases from J, with 16 bases between. Germline V gene lookup returns CDR1 SGHNT and CDR2 YYREEE (reference sequence).

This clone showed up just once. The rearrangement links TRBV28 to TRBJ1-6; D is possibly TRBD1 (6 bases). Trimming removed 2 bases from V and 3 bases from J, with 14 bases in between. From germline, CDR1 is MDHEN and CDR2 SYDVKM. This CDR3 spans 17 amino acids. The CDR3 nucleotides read TGTGCCAGCAGTTTAACGGGGGGCGGAATCTATAATTCACCCCTCCACTTT. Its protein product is CASSLTGGGIYNSPLHF. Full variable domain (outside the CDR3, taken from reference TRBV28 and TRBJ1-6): DVKVTQSSRYLVKRTGEKVFLECVQDMDHENMFWYRQDPGLGLRLIYFSYDVKMKEKGDIPEGYSVSREKKERFSLILESASTNQTSMYLCASSLTGGGIYNSPLHFGNGTRLTVT.

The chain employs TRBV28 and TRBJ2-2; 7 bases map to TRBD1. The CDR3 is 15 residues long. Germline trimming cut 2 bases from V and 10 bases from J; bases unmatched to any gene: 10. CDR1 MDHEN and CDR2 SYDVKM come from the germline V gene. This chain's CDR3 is CASSLAGTAGEELFF. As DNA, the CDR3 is TGTGCCAGCAGTTTAGCCGGGACAGCTGGAGAGGAGCTGTTTTTT.

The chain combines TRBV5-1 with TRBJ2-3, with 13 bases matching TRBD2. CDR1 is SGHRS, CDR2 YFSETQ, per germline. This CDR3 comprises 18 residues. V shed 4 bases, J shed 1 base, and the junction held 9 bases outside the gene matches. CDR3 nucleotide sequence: TGCGCCAGCAGCACCCGGACTAGCGGGAGCGTGGGCACAGATACGCAGTATTTT. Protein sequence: CASSTRTSGSVGTDTQYF.

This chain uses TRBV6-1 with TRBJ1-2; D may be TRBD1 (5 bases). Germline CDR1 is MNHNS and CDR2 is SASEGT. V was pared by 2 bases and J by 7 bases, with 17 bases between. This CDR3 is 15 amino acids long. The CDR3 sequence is CASSERGEGVSGYTF. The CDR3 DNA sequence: TGTGCCAGCAGTGAACGTGGGGAAGGGGTTAGTGGCTACACCTTC.

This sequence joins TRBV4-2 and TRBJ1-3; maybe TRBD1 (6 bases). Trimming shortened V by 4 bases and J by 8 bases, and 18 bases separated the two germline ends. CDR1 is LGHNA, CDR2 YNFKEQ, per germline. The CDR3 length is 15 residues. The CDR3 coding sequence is TGTGCCAGCAGCCCCCTGACCAGGGGTTTGGACACCATATATTTT. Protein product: CASSPLTRGLDTIYF.

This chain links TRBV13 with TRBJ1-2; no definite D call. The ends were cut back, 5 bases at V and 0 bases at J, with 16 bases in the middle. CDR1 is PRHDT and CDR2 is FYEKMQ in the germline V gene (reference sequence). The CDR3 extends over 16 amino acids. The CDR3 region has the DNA TGTGCCAGCAGCCGAGCTCACGCTCTAGCTAACTATGGCTACACCTTC. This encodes CASSRAHALANYGYTF.

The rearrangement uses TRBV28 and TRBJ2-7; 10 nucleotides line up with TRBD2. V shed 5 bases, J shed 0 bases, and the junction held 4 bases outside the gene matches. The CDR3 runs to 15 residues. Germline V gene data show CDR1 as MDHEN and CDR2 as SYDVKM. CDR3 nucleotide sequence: TGTGCCAGCAGTCAAACTAGCGGGGCCTCCTACGAGCAGTACTTC. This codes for CASSQTSGASYEQYF.

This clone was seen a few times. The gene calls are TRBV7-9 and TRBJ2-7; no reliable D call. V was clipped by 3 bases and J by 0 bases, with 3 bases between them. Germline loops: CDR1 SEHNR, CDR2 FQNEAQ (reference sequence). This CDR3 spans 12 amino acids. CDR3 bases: TGTGCCAGCAGCTTCATCTCCTACGAGCAGTACTTC. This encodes CASSFISYEQYF.

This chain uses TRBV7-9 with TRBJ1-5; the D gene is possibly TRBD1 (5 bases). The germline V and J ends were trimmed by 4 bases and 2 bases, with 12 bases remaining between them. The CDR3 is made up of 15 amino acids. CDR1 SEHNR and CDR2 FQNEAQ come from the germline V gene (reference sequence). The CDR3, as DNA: TGTGCCAGCAGCTGGGGAGGGGATGGCAATCAGCCCCAGCATTTT. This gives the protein CASSWGGDGNQPQHF.

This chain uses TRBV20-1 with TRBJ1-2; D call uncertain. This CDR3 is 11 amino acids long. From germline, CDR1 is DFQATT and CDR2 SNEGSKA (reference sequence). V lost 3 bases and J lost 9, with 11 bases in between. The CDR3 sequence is CSASVTRSYTF. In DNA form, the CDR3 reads TGCAGTGCTAGTGTGACCAGGAGCTACACCTTC.

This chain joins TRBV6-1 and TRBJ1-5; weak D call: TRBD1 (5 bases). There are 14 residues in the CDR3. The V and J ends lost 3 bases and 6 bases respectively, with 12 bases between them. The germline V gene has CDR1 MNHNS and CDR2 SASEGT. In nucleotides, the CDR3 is TGTGCCAGCAGTGAGGTAGGGGTTGTTCAGCCCCAGCATTTT. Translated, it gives CASSEVGVVQPQHF.

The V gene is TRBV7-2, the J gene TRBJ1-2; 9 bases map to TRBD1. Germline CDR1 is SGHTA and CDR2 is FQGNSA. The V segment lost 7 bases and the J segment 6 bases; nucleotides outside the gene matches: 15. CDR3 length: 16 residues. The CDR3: CASTSPNRDRVNGYTF. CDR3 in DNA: TGTGCCAGCACAAGTCCGAACCGGGACAGGGTTAATGGCTACACCTTC.

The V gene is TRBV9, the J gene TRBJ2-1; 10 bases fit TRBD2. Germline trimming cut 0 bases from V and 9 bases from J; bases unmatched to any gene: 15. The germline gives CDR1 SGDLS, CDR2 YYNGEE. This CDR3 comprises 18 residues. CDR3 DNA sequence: TGTGCCAGCAGCGTAGGTAGGACTAGCGGCCCCGGCTATCTTGAGCAGTTCTTC. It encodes CASSVGRTSGPGYLEQFF.

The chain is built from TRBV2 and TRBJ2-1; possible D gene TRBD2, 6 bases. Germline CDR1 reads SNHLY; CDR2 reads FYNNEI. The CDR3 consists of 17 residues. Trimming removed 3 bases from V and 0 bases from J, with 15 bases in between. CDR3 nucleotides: TGTGCCAGCAGTGAGGTGATAGCGGCTCACTCCTACAATGAGCAGTTCTTC. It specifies CASSEVIAAHSYNEQFF.

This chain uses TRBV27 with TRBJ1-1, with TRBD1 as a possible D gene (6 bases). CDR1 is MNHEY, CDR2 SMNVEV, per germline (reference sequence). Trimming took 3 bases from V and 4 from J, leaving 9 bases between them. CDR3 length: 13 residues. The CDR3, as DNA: TGTGCCAGCAGTTTTGGAGGGGGCACTGAAGCTTTCTTT. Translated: CASSFGGGTEAFF.

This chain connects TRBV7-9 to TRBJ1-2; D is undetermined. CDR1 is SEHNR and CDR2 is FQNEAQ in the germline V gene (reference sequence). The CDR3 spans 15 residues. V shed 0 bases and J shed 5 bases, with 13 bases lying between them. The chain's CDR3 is CASSLAGSNFYGYTF. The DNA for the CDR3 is TGTGCCAGCAGCTTAGCGGGCAGCAACTTTTATGGCTACACCTTC.

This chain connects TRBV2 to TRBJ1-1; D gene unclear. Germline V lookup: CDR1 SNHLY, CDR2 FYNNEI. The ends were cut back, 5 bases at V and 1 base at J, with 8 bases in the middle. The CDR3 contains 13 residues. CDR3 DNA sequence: TGTGCCAGCAGTACTGGAACGAACACTGAAGCTTTCTTT. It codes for CASSTGTNTEAFF.

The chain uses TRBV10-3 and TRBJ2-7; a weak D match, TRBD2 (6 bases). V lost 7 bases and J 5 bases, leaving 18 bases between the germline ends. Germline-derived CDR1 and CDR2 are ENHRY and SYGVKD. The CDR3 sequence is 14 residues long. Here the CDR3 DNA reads TGTGCCATCAAAGAGTCGGGGGAAGGGAACGAGCAGTACTTC. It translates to CAIKESGEGNEQYF.

CDR3 sequence: CASSSPGLSITDTQYF. For the CDR3, the DNA is TGTGCCAGCAGCTCCCCGGGACTATCAATCACAGATACGCAGTATTTT. This rearrangement joins TRBV11-2 to TRBJ2-3; TRBD2 aligns across 7 bases. Trimming removed 4 bases from V and 2 bases from J; junction bases left unmatched: 9. The CDR3 sequence is 16 residues long. Germline values: CDR1 SGHAT, CDR2 FQNNGV. Looking up the rest from reference TRBV11-2 and TRBJ2-3 gives the full variable domain: EAGVAQSPRYKIIEKRQSVAFWCNPISGHATLYWYQQILGQGPKLLIQFQNNGVVDDSQLPKDRFSAERLKGVDSTLKIQPAKLEDSAVYLCASSSPGLSITDTQYFGPGTRLTVL.

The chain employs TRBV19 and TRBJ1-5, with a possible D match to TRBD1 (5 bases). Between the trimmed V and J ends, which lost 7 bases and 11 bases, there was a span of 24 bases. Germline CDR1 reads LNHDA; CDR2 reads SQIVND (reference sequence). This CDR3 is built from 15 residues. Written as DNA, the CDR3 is TGTGCCAGTAAACCCCCCCGGGGACGTTCCAGTTCCCAGCATTTT. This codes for CASKPPRGRSSSQHF. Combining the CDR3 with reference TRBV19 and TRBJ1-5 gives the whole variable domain DGGITQSPKYLFRKEGQNVTLSCEQNLNHDAMYWYRQDPGQGLRLIYYSQIVNDFQKGDIAEGYSVSREKKESFPLTVTSAQKNPTAFYLCASKPPRGRSSSQHFGDGTRLSIL.

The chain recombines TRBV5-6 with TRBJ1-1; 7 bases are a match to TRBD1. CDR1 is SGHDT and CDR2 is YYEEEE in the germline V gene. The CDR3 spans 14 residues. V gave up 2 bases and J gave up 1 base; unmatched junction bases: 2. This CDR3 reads CASSLRQGNTEAFF. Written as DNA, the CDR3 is TGTGCCAGCAGCTTACGACAGGGGAACACTGAAGCTTTCTTT.

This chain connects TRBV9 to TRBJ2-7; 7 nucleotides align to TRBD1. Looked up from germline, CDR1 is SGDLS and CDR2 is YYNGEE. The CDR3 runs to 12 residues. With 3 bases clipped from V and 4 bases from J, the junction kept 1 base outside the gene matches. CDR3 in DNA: TGTGCCAGCAGCGCCAGGGGGTACGAGCAGTACTTC. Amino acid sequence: CASSARGYEQYF.

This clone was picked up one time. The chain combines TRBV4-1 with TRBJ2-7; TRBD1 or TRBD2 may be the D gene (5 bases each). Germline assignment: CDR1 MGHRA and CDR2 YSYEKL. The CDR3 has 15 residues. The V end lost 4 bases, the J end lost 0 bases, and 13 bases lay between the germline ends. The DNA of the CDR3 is TGCGCCAGCAGCCGTCTCAGGGACGCCTCCTACGAGCAGTACTTC. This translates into CASSRLRDASYEQYF.

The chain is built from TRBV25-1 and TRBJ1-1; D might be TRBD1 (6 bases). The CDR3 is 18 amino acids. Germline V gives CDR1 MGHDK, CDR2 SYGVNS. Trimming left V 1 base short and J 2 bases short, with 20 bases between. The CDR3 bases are TGTGCCAGCAGTGAATTAGCGATTGCTGGGACAACTAACACTGAAGCTTTCTTT. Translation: CASSELAIAGTTNTEAFF.